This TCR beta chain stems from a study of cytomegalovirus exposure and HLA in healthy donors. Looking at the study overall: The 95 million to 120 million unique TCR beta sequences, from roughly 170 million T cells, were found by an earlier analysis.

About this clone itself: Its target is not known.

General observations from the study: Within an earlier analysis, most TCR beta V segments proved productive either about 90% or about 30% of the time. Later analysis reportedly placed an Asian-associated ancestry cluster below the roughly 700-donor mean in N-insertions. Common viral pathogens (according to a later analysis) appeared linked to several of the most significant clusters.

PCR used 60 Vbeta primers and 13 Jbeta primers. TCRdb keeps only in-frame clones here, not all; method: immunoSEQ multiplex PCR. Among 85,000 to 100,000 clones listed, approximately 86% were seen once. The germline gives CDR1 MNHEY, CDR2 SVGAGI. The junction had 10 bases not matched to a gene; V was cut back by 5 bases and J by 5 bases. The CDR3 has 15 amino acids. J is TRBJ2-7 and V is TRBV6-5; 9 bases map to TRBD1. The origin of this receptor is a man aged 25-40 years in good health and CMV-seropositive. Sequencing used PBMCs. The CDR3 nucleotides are TGTGCCAGCAGTCCCCCGGGACAGGGATTTCACGAGCAGTACTTC. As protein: CASSPPGQGFHEQYF.